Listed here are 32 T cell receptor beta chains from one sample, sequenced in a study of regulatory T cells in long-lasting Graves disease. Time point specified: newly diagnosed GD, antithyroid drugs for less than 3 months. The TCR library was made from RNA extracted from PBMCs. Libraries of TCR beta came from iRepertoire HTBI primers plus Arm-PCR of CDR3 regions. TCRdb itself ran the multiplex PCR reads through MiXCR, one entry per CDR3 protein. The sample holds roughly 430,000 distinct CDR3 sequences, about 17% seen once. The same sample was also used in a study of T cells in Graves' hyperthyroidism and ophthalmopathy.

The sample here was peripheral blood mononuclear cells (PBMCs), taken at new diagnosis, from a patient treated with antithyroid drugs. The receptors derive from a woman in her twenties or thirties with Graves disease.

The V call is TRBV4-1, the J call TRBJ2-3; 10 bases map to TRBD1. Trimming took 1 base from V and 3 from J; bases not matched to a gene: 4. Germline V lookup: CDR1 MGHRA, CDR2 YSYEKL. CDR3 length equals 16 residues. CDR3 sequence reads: CASSQGQGAGTDTQYF. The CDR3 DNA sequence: TGCGCCAGCAGCCAAGGACAGGGGGCAGGGACAGATACGCAGTATTTT.

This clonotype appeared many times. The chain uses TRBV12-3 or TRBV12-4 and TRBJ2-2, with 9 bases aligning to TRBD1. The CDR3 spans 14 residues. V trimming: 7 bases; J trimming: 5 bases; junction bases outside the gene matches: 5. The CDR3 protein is CASKMTGGTGELFF. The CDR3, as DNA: TGTGCCAGCAAGATGACAGGGGGAACCGGGGAGCTGTTTTTT.

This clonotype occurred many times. The DNA for the CDR3 is TGTGCCAGCAGCCGGACTAGCGGCAATGAGCAGTTCTTC. This gives the protein CASSRTSGNEQFF. The rearrangement uses TRBV6-1 and TRBJ2-1; 10 bases agree with TRBD2. The CDR3 runs 13 residues. With 6 bases clipped from V and 6 bases from J, the junction kept 2 bases outside the gene matches. The germline CDR1 and CDR2 sequences are MNHNS and SASEGT.

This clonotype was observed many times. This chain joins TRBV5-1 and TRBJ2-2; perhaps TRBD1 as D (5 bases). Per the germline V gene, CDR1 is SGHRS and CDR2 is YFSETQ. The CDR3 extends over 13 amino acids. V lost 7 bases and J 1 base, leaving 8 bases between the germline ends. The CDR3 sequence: CASGTGNTGELFF. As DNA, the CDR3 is TGCGCCAGCGGCACAGGGAACACCGGGGAGCTGTTTTTT.

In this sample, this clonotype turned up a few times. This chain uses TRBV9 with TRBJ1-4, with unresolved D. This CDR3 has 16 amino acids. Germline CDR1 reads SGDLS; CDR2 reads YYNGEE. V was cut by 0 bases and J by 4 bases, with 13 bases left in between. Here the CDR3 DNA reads TGTGCCAGCAGCGTAGGGTCCCAACAGAATAATGAAAAACTGTTTTTT. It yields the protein CASSVGSQQNNEKLFF.

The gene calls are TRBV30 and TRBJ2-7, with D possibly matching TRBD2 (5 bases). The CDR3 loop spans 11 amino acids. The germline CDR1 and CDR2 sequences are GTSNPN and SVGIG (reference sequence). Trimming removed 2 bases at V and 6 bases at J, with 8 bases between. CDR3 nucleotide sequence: TGTGCCTGGAGTTCTAGCTGCGAGCAGTACTTC. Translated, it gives CAWSSSCEQYF.

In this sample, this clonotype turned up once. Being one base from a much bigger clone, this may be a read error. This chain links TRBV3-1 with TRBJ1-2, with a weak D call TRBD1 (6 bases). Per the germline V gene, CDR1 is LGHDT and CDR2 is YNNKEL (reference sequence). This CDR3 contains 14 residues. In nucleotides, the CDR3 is TGTGCCAGCAGCCAAACAGGGAGGGGCTATGGCTGCACCTTC. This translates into CASSQTGRGYGCTF.

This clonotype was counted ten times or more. The CDR3 nucleotides read TGTGCCACCTCAGGGGGCAGGGTACTAAGCAGTTCCTACGAGCAGTACTTC. This encodes CATSGGRVLSSSYEQYF. This chain joins TRBV27 and TRBJ2-7; TRBD1 matches 8 bases. The CDR3 spans 17 residues. The germline gives CDR1 MNHEY, CDR2 SMNVEV (reference sequence). After removal of 10 bases from V and 1 base from J, the junction contained 18 bases not matched to a gene.

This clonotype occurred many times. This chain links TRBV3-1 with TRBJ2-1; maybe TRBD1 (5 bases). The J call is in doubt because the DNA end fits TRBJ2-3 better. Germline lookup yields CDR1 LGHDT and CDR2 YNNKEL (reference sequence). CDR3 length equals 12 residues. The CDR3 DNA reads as TGTGCCAGCAGCCAACTACAGGAGACGCAGTATTTT. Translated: CASSQLQETQYF.

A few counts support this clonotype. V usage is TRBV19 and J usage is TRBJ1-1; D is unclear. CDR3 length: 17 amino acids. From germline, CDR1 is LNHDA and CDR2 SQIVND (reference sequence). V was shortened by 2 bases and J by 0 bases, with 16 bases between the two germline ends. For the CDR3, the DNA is TGTGCCAGTAGTATAACCCCGTGGGAGATCCTGAACACTGAAGCTTTCTTT. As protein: CASSITPWEILNTEAFF.

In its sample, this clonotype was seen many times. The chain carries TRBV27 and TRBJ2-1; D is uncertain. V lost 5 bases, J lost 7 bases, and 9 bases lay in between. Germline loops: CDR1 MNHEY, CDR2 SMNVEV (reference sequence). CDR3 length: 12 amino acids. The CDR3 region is CASSTLGNEQFF. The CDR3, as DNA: TGTGCCAGCAGTACGCTAGGAAATGAGCAGTTCTTC.

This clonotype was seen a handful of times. Here the CDR3 reads CASSQGKVSGIGYEQYF. The CDR3 DNA follows: TGCGCCAGCAGCCAAGGGAAAGTTAGCGGGATAGGATACGAGCAGTACTTC. The gene calls are TRBV4-3 and TRBJ2-7, with TRBD2 matching 8 bases. Germline CDR1 is LGHNA and CDR2 is YSLEER. The CDR3 contains 17 residues. With V trimmed by 1 base and J by 4 bases, 12 bases remained unmatched.

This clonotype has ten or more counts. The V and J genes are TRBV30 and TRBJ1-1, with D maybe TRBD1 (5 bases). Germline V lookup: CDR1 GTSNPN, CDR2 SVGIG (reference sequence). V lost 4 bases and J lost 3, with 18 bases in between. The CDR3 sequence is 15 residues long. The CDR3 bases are TGTGCCTGGACGGACATGAGAAGGTTGGACACTGAAGCTTTCTTT. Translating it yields CAWTDMRRLDTEAFF.

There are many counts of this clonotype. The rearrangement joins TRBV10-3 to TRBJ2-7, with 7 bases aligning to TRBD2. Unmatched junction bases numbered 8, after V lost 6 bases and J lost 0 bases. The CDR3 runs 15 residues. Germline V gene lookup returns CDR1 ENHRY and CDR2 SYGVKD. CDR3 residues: CAISRSGTSSYEQYF. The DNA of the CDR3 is TGTGCCATCAGCAGAAGCGGGACGAGCTCCTACGAGCAGTACTTC.

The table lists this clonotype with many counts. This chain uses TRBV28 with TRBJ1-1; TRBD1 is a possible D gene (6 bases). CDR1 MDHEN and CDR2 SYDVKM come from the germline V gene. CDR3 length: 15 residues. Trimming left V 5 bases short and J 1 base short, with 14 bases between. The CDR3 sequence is CASSTRWGQNTEAFF. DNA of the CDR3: TGTGCCAGCAGTACGAGGTGGGGGCAGAACACTGAAGCTTTCTTT.

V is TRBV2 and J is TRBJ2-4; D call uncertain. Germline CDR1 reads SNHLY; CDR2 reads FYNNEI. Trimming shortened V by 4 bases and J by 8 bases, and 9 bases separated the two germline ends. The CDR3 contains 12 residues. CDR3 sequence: CASSVATDIQYF. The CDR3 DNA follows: TGTGCCAGCAGTGTGGCGACGGACATTCAGTACTTC. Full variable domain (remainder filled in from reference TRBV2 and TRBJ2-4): EPEVTQTPSHQVTQMGQEVILRCVPISNHLYFYWYRQILGQKVEFLVSFYNNEISEKSEIFDDQFSVERPDGSNFTLKIRSTKLEDSAMYFCASSVATDIQYFGAGTRLSVL.

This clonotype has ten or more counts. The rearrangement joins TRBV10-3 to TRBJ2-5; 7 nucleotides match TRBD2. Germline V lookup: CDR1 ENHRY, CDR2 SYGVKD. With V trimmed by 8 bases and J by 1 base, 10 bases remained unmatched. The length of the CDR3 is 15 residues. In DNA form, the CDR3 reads TGTGCCATCGGGGCTAGCGGAACAGCCCAAGAGACCCAGTACTTC. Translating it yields CAIGASGTAQETQYF.

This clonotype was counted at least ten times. The CDR3 here is CASSQADAFSGLYGYTF. DNA of the CDR3: TGTGCCAGCAGCCAGGCTGACGCGTTCTCTGGCTTGTATGGCTACACCTTC. The gene calls are TRBV3-1 and TRBJ1-2; the D is unclear. The V gene lost 3 bases and the J gene lost 5 bases, with 22 bases spanning the gap. Germline V CDR1 and CDR2: LGHDT, YNNKEL (reference sequence). The CDR3 runs 17 residues.

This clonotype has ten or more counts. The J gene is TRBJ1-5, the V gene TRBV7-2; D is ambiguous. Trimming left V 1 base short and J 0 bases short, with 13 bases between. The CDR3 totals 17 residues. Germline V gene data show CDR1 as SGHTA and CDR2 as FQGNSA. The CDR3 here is CASSLGPVGYSNQPQHF. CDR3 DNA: TGTGCCAGCAGCTTAGGGCCAGTGGGATATAGCAATCAGCCCCAGCATTTT.

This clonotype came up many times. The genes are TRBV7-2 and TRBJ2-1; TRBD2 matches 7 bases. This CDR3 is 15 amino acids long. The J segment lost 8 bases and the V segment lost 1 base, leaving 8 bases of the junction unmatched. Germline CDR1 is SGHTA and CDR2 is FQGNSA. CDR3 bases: TGTGCCAGCAGCTTAGAGGCTAGCGGCGGCGATGAGCAGTTCTTC. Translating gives CASSLEASGGDEQFF.

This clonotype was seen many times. The CDR3 is CSARFPGPYEQYF. The CDR3 DNA reads TGCAGTGCTAGATTCCCCGGACCCTACGAGCAGTACTTC. The chain uses TRBV20-1 and TRBJ2-7; D not certain. The CDR3 covers 13 residues. CDR1 and CDR2 from the germline V gene are DFQATT and SNEGSKA (reference sequence). Trimming pared 2 bases from V and 2 bases from J, leaving 10 bases between.

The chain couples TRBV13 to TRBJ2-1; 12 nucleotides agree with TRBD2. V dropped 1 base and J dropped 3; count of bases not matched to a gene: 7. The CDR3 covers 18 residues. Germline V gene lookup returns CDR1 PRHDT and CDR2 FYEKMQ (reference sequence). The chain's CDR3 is CASSLEGLAGPGYNEQFF. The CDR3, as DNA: TGTGCCAGCAGCTTAGAAGGACTAGCGGGACCGGGCTACAATGAGCAGTTCTTC.

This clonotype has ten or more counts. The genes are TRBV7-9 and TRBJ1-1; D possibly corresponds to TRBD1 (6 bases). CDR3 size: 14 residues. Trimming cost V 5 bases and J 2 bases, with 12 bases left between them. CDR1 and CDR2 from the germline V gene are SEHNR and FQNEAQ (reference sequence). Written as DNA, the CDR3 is TGTGCCAGCAGCGACCTAGGGGGTAACACTGAAGCTTTCTTT. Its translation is CASSDLGGNTEAFF.

The CDR3 protein is CASSVGLTGGSTEAFF. The CDR3 DNA is TGTGCCAGCAGCGTAGGACTGACAGGAGGGAGCACTGAAGCTTTCTTT. The chain couples TRBV9 to TRBJ1-1, with D possibly matching TRBD1 (6 bases). Trimming took off 0 bases at V and 4 bases at J, with 16 bases between the two ends. CDR1 and CDR2 from the germline V gene are SGDLS and YYNGEE. This CDR3 is 16 amino acids long.

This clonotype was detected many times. In nucleotides, the CDR3 is TGTGCCAGTTCAGGGGTCCAAAGGCCCTATGGCTACACCTTC. This encodes CASSGVQRPYGYTF. The J gene is TRBJ1-2, the V gene TRBV28, with a tentative D call TRBD1 (6 bases). The CDR3 totals 14 residues. Germline assignment: CDR1 MDHEN and CDR2 SYDVKM. Trimming took 9 bases from V and 4 from J, leaving 18 bases between them.

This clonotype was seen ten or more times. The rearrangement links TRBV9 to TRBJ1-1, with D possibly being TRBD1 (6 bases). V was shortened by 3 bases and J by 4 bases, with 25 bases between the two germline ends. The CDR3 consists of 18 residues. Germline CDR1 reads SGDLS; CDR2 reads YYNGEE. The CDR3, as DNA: TGTGCCAGCAGCGCCTTGGAGGGGGGAATTCGATTGAGCACTGAAGCTTTCTTT. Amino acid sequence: CASSALEGGIRLSTEAFF.

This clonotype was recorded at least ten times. The CDR3 bases are TGTGCCAGCGGAGGGAACCTTGGCTACACCTTC. This translates into CASGGNLGYTF. The gene calls are TRBV2 and TRBJ1-2; no clear D. From germline, CDR1 is SNHLY and CDR2 FYNNEI. V lost 8 bases and J lost 7, with 11 bases in between. This CDR3 has 11 amino acids.

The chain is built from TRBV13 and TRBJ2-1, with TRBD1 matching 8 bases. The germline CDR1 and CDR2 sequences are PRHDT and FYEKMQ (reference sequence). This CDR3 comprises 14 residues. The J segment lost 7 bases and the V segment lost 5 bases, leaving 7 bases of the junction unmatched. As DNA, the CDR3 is TGTGCCAGCAGCCGGGGGACAGGAGATAATGAGCAGTTCTTC. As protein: CASSRGTGDNEQFF. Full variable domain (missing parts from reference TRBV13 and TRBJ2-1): AAGVIQSPRHLIKEKRETATLKCYPIPRHDTVYWYQQGPGQDPQFLISFYEKMQSDKGSIPDRFSAQQFSDYHSELNMSSLELGDSALYFCASSRGTGDNEQFFGPGTRLTVL.

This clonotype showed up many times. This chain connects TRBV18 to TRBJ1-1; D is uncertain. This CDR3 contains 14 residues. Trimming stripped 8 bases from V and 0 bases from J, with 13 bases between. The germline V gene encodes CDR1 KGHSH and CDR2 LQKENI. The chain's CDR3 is CASSPGRLNTEAFF. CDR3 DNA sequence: TGTGCCAGCAGTCCCGGACGTTTGAACACTGAAGCTTTCTTT.

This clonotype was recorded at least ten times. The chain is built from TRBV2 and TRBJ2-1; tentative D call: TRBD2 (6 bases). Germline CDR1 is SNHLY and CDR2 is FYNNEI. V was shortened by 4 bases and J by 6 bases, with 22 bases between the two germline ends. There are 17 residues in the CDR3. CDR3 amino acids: CASSVEGSKFYGNEQFF. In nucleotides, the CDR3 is TGTGCCAGCAGTGTGGAGGGGTCTAAGTTTTACGGCAATGAGCAGTTCTTC.

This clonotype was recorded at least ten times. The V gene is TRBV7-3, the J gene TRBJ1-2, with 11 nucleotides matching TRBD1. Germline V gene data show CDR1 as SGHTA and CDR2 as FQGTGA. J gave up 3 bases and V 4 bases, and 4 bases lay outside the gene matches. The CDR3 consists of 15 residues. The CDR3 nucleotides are TGTGCCAGCAGCTACGGACAGGGGGCGGACTATGGCTACACCTTC. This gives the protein CASSYGQGADYGYTF.

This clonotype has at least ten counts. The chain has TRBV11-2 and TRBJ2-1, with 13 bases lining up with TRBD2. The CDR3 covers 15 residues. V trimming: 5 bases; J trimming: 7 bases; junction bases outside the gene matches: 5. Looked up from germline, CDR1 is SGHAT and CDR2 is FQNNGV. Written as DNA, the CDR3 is TGTGCCAGCAGCCGACTAGCGGGAGGTACGAATGAGCAGTTCTTC. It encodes CASSRLAGGTNEQFF.